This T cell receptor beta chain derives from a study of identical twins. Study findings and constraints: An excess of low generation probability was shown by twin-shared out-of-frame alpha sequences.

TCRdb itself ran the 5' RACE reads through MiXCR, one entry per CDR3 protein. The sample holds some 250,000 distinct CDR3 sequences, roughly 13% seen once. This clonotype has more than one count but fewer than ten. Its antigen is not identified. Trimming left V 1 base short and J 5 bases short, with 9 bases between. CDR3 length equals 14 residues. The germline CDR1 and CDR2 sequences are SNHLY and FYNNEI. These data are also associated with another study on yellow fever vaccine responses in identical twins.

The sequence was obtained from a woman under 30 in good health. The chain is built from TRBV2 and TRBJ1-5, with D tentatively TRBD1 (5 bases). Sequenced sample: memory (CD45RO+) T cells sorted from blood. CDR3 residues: CASSEVAGYQPQHF. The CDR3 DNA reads TGTGCCAGCAGTGAAGTGGCAGGGTATCAGCCCCAGCATTTT.